This entry features one T cell receptor (beta chain) sequence. Its target antigen remains unknown. Base qualities are missing; no much larger clone stands one base away. The immunoSEQ Assay, a bias-controlled multiplex PCR, was used to amplify TCRbeta CDR3 regions from genomic DNA. On the study's bioinformatics: Within the assay, amplification of reference gene primers was used to estimate how many nucleated cells each sample contained. To quantify the absolute abundance of each unique TCRbeta CDR3 rearrangement, sequence reads were collapsed and filtered. For each sample, productive Simpson clonality was calculated by taking the square root of Simpson's diversity index across productive rearrangements. TCRdb carries this immuneACCESS record with in-frame sequences only. Its versions omit some clonotypes, under half of them owing to an unresolved V gene in the studies checked, with the rest unexplained. The V and J calls and clone size are taken from that table; D and trimming were inferred from the DNA. In this sample the table shows around 350,000 clones, around nine tenths of which occur a single time. The ten most abundant clones make up 3% of the sample.

The entry originates in a study of blood T cell repertoires in COVID-19 (TCRdb year 2020). At the level of the whole study: Collaborator samples came from the United States, Italy and Spain and covered acute and convalescent phases of COVID-19. The prospective study material was composed of cDNA or gDNA derived from T cells, B-cell-depleted T cells, or PBMCs. Subjects who had been exposed to COVID-19, were actively infected with it, or had recovered from it provided the deeply sampled blood TCRbeta repertoires that made up the dataset. The repertoires were released in a freely available public database intended as a resource for research on the immune response to SARS-CoV-2. The samples were drawn from the first 160 participants of the ongoing ImmuneRACE study and from 1,254 subjects provided by 6 global collaborators. Sample metadata almost always included a de-identified subject ID, COVID-19 status, age in years and sex. Where HLA class I and class II types were available, the types were taken from metadata supplied by the sample provider, not from assay-based typing. Broad study findings and their caveats: How much clinical and demographic metadata was included differed by source and by participant, and the metadata was provided uncurated.

Whole blood was collected in K2EDTA tubes by collaborating institutions according to the institutions' own protocols. Collaborator samples were shipped for TCRbeta analysis as frozen whole blood, isolated PBMCs, or DNA extracted from either sample type. From the cysteine through the phenylalanine, the CDR3 covers 16 amino acids. The entry retains the CDR3 DNA only, 48 bases that are in frame from base 1. The germline V gene provides CDR1 LGHNT and CDR2 FRNRAP. Compared with germline, V lacks 5 bases and J lacks 4 bases; bases without a gene match: 10. The sequence joins TRBV12-5 to TRBJ2-5; TRBD1 agrees with 10 junctional bases. The TCR originated in a human donor in a cohort sampled during active COVID-19. The sequenced material came from peripheral blood. The CDR3: CASGPPRTGGRETQYF. The DNA sequence is TGTGCTAGTGGTCCTCCGAGGACAGGGGGTCGAGAGACCCAGTACTTC.